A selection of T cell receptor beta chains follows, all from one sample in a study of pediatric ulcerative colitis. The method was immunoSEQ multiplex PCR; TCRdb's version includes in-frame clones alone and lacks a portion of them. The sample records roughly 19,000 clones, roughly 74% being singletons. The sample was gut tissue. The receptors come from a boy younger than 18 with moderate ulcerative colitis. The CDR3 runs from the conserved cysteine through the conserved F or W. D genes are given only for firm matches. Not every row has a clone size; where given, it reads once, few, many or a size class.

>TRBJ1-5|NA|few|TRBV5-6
TGTGCCAGCAGCTTGTCGGGAGGCAATCAGCCCCAGCATTTT
CASSLSGGNQPQHF
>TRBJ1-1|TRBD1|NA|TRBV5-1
TGCGCCAGCAGCCGCCAGGGGGGAGACACTGAAGCTTTCTTT
CASSRQGGDTEAFF
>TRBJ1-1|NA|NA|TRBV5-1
TGCGCCAGCAGCACCGGATTCGACGGAGGGAAAACTGAAGCTTTCTTT
CASSTGFDGGKTEAFF
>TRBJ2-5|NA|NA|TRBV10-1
TGCGCCAGCAGTGAGTCGACAGGCCCATCGGCGGGGACCCAGTACTTC
CASSESTGPSAGTQYF
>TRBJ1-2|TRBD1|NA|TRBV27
TGTGCCAGCCGGACCCGGGGTGGACAGGGGTTCCATGGCTACACCTTC
CASRTRGGQGFHGYTF
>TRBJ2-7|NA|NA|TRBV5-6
TGTGCCAGCAGCTTGGCCGGGCCCCTGTATGACTACGAGCAGTACTTC
CASSLAGPLYDYEQYF
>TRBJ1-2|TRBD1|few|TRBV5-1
TGCGCCAGCAGCTTGTCCCGGGACAGGTCTTCTAACTATGGCTACACCTTC
CASSLSRDRSSNYGYTF
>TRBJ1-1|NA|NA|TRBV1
TGCACCAGCAGCCAAAAAGGACAGGGTCAAACTGAAGCTTTCTTT
CTSSQKGQGQTEAFF
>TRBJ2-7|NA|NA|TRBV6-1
TGTGCCAGCAGCCCCGGGACACGACCCTACGAGCAGTACTTC
CASSPGTRPYEQYF
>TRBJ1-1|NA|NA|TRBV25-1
TGTGCCAGCACCGCAGGGACAGAAGCTTTCTTT
CASTAGTEAFF
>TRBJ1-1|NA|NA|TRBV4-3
TGCGCCAGCAGCCGCGGACAGAAGACTGAAGCTTTCTTT
CASSRGQKTEAFF
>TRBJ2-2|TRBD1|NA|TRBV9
TGTGCCAGCAGCGTAGTAGTTCTGGGACAGGGGAACACCGGGGAGCTGTTTTTT
CASSVVVLGQGNTGELFF
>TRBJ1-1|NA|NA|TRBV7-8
TGTGCCAGCAGCTTAGAGATGAGAACAGAAGAAGCTTTCTTT
CASSLEMRTEEAFF
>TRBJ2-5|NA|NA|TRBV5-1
TGCGCCAGCAGCGAGGACTATTGGGTAGAGACCCAGTACTTC
CASSEDYWVETQYF
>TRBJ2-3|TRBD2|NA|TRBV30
TGTGCCTGGACCGTAGCGGGAGGGCCAGGTATAGCAGATACGCAGTATTTT
CAWTVAGGPGIADTQYF
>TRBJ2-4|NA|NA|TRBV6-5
TGTGCCAGCAGTTATGATTTGGTCAGTGTAAACATTCAGTACTTC
CASSYDLVSVNIQYF